This is a list of T cell receptor beta chains from one sample in a study of blood T cell repertoires in COVID-19. Sequencing used immunoSEQ multiplex PCR; TCRdb keeps in-frame clones, though not all of them. Here the sample spans approximately 200,000 clones, about 91% being singletons. The sequenced material came from PBMCs or T cells enriched from blood (not recorded which). These TCRs come from a woman between 40 and 55 years old with acute COVID-19. The CDR3 runs from the conserved cysteine through the conserved F or W. The order of the fields is D gene, J gene, clone size, V gene, CDR3 DNA, CDR3 protein. A D gene is named only where the DNA matches it firmly. Some rows have no size entry. The others give once, few or many, or a class for an expanded clone.

>-|TRBJ2-2|-|TRBV7-9
TGTGCCAGCAGCGGTCAGGGAAGTTCGAACACCGGGGAGCTGTTTTTT
CASSGQGSSNTGELFF
>-|TRBJ2-1|-|TRBV19
TGTGCCACCTCCGTGGACAGATACAATGAGCAGTTCTTC
CATSVDRYNEQFF
>-|TRBJ2-1|-|TRBV25-1
TGTGCCAGCAGTCGTCAGGGAAACTACAATGAGCAGTTCTTC
CASSRQGNYNEQFF
>-|TRBJ2-7|-|TRBV5-1
TGCGCCAGCAGCCTAAAGGACAGTTCCTACGAGCAGTACTTC
CASSLKDSSYEQYF
>TRBD1|TRBJ2-7|once|TRBV18
TGTGCCAGCTCACCAAACAGGGGGGACGAGCAGTACTTC
CASSPNRGDEQYF
>-|TRBJ1-4|-|TRBV19
TGTGCCAGTAGTATCCAGGGTTTTAATGAAAAACTGTTTTTT
CASSIQGFNEKLFF
>TRBD1|TRBJ1-4|-|TRBV5-5
TGTGCCAGCAGCTTGTCCGCAGGGGGACCAACTAATGAAAAACTGTTTTTT
CASSLSAGGPTNEKLFF
>TRBD1|TRBJ2-7|-|TRBV19
TGTGCCAGCCCCGGGGACAGGGAGTCCTACGAGCAGTACTTC
CASPGDRESYEQYF
>-|TRBJ1-1|-|TRBV5-6
TGTGCCAGCAGCTTGGGGGGCTTCATGAACACTGAAGCTTTCTTT
CASSLGGFMNTEAFF
>-|TRBJ2-1|-|TRBV2
TGTGCCAGCAGTGATAGGACGAGACAGAACAATGAGCAGTTCTTC
CASSDRTRQNNEQFF
>TRBD1|TRBJ1-5|-|TRBV28
TGTGCCAGCAGCCTAGGGACAGGGGGTCAGCCCCAGCATTTT
CASSLGTGGQPQHF
>TRBD2|TRBJ2-1|-|TRBV7-2
TGTGCCAGCAGCTTAGCGTCTTGGACTAGCGGGAGTAGTCAGGAGCAGTTCTTC
CASSLASWTSGSSQEQFF
>-|TRBJ1-5|-|TRBV5-5
TGTGCCAGCAGCTTGACAAATAGCAATCAGCCCCAGCATTTT
CASSLTNSNQPQHF
>TRBD1|TRBJ1-5|-|TRBV25-1
TGTGCCAGCCGCGACAGGGTTGAATTTCCTAGCAATCAGCCCCAGCATTTT
CASRDRVEFPSNQPQHF
>-|TRBJ1-4|-|TRBV18
TGTGCCAGCTCACAAGAGTACCGCATCAATGAAAAACTGTTTTTT
CASSQEYRINEKLFF
>-|TRBJ1-6|-|TRBV19
TGTGCCAGTAGTCGAAAAGGGCTTGGGGCAGATACTTATAATTCACCCCTCCACTTT
CASSRKGLGADTYNSPLHF
>-|TRBJ2-7|-|TRBV6-5
TGTGCCAGCAAAGCCTGGACAGACCGCGAGCAGTACTTC
CASKAWTDREQYF
>-|TRBJ1-1|-|TRBV19
TGTGCCAGTATTCAGGGCTCGAACACTGAAGCTTTCTTT
CASIQGSNTEAFF
>-|TRBJ1-1|-|TRBV18
TGTGCCAGCTCACAGGACAGGAACACTGAAGCTTTCTTT
CASSQDRNTEAFF
>-|TRBJ1-1|-|TRBV10-3
TGTGCCACCCTGACGGACGTTACAGGAATGAACACTGAAGCTTTCTTT
CATLTDVTGMNTEAFF
>TRBD2|TRBJ2-5|-|TRBV6-5
TGTGCCAGCAGTTACTCACAGGGCGGGAGGGAGACCCAGTACTTC
CASSYSQGGRETQYF
>-|TRBJ2-1|-|TRBV18
TGTGCCAGCTCACCACCGTCAGAATCCTACAATGAGCAGTTCTTC
CASSPPSESYNEQFF
>TRBD2|TRBJ2-1|-|TRBV5-1
TGCGCCAGCAGCTCCCCCGGGACTAGTGTTGGTGAGCAGTTCTTC
CASSSPGTSVGEQFF
>-|TRBJ2-7|-|TRBV5-5
TGTGCCAGCAGCTGGACAAGCCCCCACGAGCAGTACTTC
CASSWTSPHEQYF
>TRBD1|TRBJ1-2|-|TRBV18
TGTGCCAGCTCGCCTAACCAGGGGGCGTATGGCTACACCTTC
CASSPNQGAYGYTF
>TRBD1|TRBJ2-5|-|TRBV5-8
TGTGCCAGCAGCTGGGACAGGCGAGAGACCCAGTACTTC
CASSWDRRETQYF
>-|TRBJ1-5|-|TRBV18
TGTGCCAGCTCAAGGGGGGGCGTGGCAGAGCCCCAGCATTTT
CASSRGGVAEPQHF
>-|TRBJ1-2|-|TRBV4-1
TGCGCCAGCAGCCAAGATTGGAGAGGCCGCAACTATGGCTACACCTTC
CASSQDWRGRNYGYTF
>-|TRBJ2-5|-|TRBV13
TGTGCCAGCAGCTCATTAGAGGAGACCCAGTACTTC
CASSSLEETQYF
>-|TRBJ2-1|-|TRBV21-1
TGTGCCAGCAGCAACAGGCGGTCAACCCTTAACGACAGGGGGCGATTGATGCAGTTCTTC
CASSNRRSTLNDRGRLMQFF
>TRBD1|TRBJ1-6|-|TRBV28
TGTGCCAGCAGTCCGCACAGGGGGAGTTCACCCCTCCACTTT
CASSPHRGSSPLHF
>-|TRBJ1-2|-|TRBV6-5
TGTGCCAGCAGTCGGCGGGGCTCGGATGGCTACACCTTC
CASSRRGSDGYTF